This T cell receptor (beta chain) was captured by sequencing in a study of blood T cell repertoires in COVID-19. Those enrolled, adults aged 18 to 89 years, came from around 25 US areas. TCRdb keeps only in-frame clones here, not all; method: immunoSEQ multiplex PCR. The top ten clones hold under 2.5% of a sample with 250,000 to 300,000 clones, 80% to 90% of them seen once. This receptor was taken from a woman aged 45 to 65 who had recovered from COVID-19. What was sequenced was PBMCs or T cells enriched from blood (not recorded which).

The CDR3 protein is CASRFRETDTQYF. The CDR3 DNA sequence: TGTGCCAGTAGGTTTCGGGAAACAGATACGCAGTATTTT. The V call is TRBV19, the J call TRBJ2-3, with D possibly TRBD2 on 5 matching bases. Deletions cut 6 bases from V and 3 bases from J, with 10 bases between. CDR1 and CDR2 from the germline V gene are LNHDA and SQIVND (reference sequence). The CDR3 consists of 13 residues. The full variable domain, completed using reference TRBV19 and TRBJ2-3, is DGGITQSPKYLFRKEGQNVTLSCEQNLNHDAMYWYRQDPGQGLRLIYYSQIVNDFQKGDIAEGYSVSREKKESFPLTVTSAQKNPTAFYLCASRFRETDTQYFGPGTRLTVL.